This TCR beta chain was recorded in a study of shared clonotypes between healthy human individuals. Points from the study as a whole: Sorted-subset sequencing was shown by rarefaction to be incomplete despite large depth.

CD45RO-negative cells were positively selected for CCR7, leaving out terminally differentiated effector memory CD45RA+ cells. As to this clone: Antigen specificity is unknown.

Genomic DNA per cell subset filled all wells of several immunoSEQ plates. Each PCR replicate from the sorted subsets contained around 200 ng DNA, which is some 32,000 T cell genomes. TCRdb's copy holds only in-frame clones and misses some; the assay was immunoSEQ multiplex PCR. The repertoire consists of about 700,000 clones, with roughly 94% occurring once and the leading ten covering 24%. This CDR3 contains 18 residues. CDR1 is SGHTA and CDR2 is FQGNSA in the germline V gene. The V end was cut by 2 bases, the J end by 0 bases, with 17 bases between. Sequencing was carried out using naive CD8+ T cells sorted from blood. The chain links TRBV7-2 to TRBJ2-4, with D possibly being TRBD1 or TRBD2 (5 bases each). The TCR was taken from a man aged 25 to 40 in good health. The DNA for the CDR3 is TGTGCCAGCAGCTTAAATTGGGCTGGGACCCTAGCCAAAAACATTCAGTACTTC. This encodes CASSLNWAGTLAKNIQYF.